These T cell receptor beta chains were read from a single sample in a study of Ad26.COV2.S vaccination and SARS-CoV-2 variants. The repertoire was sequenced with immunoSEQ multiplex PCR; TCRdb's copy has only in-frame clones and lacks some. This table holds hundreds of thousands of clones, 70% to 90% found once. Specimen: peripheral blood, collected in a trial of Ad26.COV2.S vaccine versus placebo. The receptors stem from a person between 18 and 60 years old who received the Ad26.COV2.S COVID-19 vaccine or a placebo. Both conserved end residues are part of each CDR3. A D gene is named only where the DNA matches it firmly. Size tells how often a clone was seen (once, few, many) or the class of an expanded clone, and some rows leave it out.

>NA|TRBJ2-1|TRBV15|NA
CATSRDRNEQFF
TGTGCCACCAGCAGAGACCGTAATGAGCAGTTCTTC
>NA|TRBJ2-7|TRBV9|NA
CASSVKGGATYEQYF
TGCGCCAGCAGCGTAAAGGGGGGGGCCACCTACGAGCAGTACTTC
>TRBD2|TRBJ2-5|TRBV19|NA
CASSMWGGETQYF
TGTGCCAGTAGTATGTGGGGGGGAGAGACCCAGTACTTC
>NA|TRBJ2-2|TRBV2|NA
CASTSDTGELFF
TGTGCCAGCACCTCAGACACCGGGGAGCTGTTTTTT
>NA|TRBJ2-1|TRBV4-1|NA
CASSQEEGTGFFEQFF
TGCGCCAGCAGCCAAGAGGAAGGGACGGGGTTTTTTGAGCAGTTCTTC
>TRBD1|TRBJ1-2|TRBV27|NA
CASSPDREDGYTF
TGTGCCAGCAGTCCCGACAGGGAGGATGGCTACACCTTC
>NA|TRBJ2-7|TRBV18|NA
CASSRDGSWYEQYF
TGTGCCAGCTCACGGGACGGGTCCTGGTACGAGCAGTACTTC
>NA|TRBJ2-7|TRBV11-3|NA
CASSPGNSYEQYF
TGTGCCAGCAGCCCGGGGAACTCCTACGAGCAGTACTTC
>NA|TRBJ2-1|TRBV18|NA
CASSAFRNEQFF
TGTGCCAGCTCAGCGTTCCGCAATGAGCAGTTCTTC
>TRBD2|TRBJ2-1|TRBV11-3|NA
CASSLRRGVNEQFF
TGTGCCAGCAGCTTAAGGCGGGGGGTAAATGAGCAGTTCTTC
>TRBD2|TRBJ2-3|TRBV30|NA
CAWSVPRLASDTQYF
TGTGCCTGGAGTGTACCCAGACTAGCCTCAGATACGCAGTATTTT
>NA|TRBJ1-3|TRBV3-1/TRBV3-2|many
CASGRGRGNTIYF
TGTGCCTCTGGGCGCGGCCGGGGAAACACCATATATTTT
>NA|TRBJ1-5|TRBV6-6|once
CASSYLQFSNQPQHF
TGTGCCAGCAGTTACCTACAGTTTAGCAATCAGCCCCAGCATTTT
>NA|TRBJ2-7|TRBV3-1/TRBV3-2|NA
CASSRNLLRLYEQYF
TGTGCCAGCAGCCGCAACCTACTCCGGCTCTACGAGCAGTACTTC
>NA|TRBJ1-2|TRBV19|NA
CASSPAGRYGYTF
TGTGCCAGTAGCCCCGCAGGTCGCTATGGCTACACCTTC
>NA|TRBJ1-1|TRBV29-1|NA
CSGGGTDTEAFF
TGCAGCGGGGGTGGGACCGACACTGAAGCTTTCTTT
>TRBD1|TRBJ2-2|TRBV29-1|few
CSVVDFGTGQTGELFF
TGCAGCGTTGTAGATTTTGGGACAGGGCAAACCGGGGAGCTGTTTTTT
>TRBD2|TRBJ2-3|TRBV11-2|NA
CASSLRGTSGADTQYF
TGTGCCAGCAGCTTACGGGGGACTAGCGGAGCAGATACGCAGTATTTT
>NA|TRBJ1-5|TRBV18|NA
CASSDSNNQPQHF
TGTGCCAGCTCAGACAGTAACAATCAGCCCCAGCATTTT
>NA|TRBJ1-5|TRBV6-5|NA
CASSYSAAHFQPQHF
TGTGCCAGCAGTTACTCAGCAGCACACTTCCAGCCCCAGCATTTT
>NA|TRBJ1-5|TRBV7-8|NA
CASSSVGDNYQPQHF
TGTGCCAGCAGCTCGGTCGGGGACAACTATCAGCCCCAGCATTTT
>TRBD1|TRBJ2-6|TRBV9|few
CASSPRTGDSTGANVLTF
TGTGCCAGCAGCCCCCGGACAGGGGACTCAACTGGGGCCAACGTCCTGACTTTC
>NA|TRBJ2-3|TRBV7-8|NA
CASSREGGLSTDTQYF
TGTGCCAGCAGCCGAGAAGGAGGACTTAGCACAGATACGCAGTATTTT
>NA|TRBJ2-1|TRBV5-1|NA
CASSPGSSYNEQFF
TGCGCCAGCAGCCCGGGGAGCTCCTACAATGAGCAGTTCTTC
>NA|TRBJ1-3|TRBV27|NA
CASSFDGNSGNTIYF
TGTGCCAGCAGTTTCGACGGAAACTCTGGAAACACCATATATTTT
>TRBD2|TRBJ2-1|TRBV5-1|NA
CASSPGVAGYNEQFF
TGCGCCAGCAGCCCGGGGGTAGCGGGCTACAATGAGCAGTTCTTC
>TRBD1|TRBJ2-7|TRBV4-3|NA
CASSLGQGSYEQYF
TGCGCCAGCAGCCTGGGACAGGGCTCCTACGAGCAGTACTTC
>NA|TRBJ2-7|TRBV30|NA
CAWSAGGDEQYF
TGTGCCTGGAGTGCCGGGGGCGACGAGCAGTACTTC
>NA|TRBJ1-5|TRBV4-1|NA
CASSQSPGQPQHF
TGCGCCAGCAGCCAAAGTCCGGGTCAGCCCCAGCATTTT
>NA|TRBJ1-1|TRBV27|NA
CASSRGTAEAFF
TGTGCCAGCAGTAGGGGTACCGCTGAAGCTTTCTTT
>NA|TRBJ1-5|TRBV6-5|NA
CASSYSFGQPQHF
TGTGCCAGCAGTTACTCGTTTGGACAGCCCCAGCATTTT
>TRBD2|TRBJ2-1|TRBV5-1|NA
CASSLVGTSGTLAYEQFF
TGCGCCAGCAGCTTGGTCGGGACTAGCGGGACGCTAGCCTATGAGCAGTTCTTC
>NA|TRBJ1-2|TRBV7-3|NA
CASSLTPLASGGYTF
TGTGCCAGCAGCTTAACACCCCTTGCATCGGGTGGCTACACCTTC
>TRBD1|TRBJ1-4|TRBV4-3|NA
CASSQGEGTGGEKLFF
TGCGCCAGCAGCCAAGGAGAAGGGACAGGCGGAGAAAAACTGTTTTTT
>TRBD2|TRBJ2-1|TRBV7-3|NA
CASSPRTSGGNNEQFF
TGTGCCAGCAGCCCCAGGACTAGCGGGGGGAACAATGAGCAGTTCTTC
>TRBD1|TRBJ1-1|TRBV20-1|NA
CSASGDRDYGEAFF
TGCAGTGCTAGTGGGGACAGGGATTACGGTGAAGCTTTCTTT
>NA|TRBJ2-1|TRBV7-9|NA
CASSLGGLTYNEQFF
TGTGCCAGCAGCTTGGGCGGGCTAACCTACAATGAGCAGTTCTTC
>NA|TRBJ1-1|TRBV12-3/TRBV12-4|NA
CASSYRLLTEAFF
TGTGCCAGCAGCTACAGACTTCTCACTGAAGCTTTCTTT
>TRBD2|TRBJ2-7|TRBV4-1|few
CASSLGTSEPYEQYF
TGCGCCAGCAGCCTAGGGACTAGCGAGCCCTACGAGCAGTACTTC
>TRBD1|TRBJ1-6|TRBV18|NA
CASSPTGQSPLHF
TGTGCCAGCTCACCGACAGGGCAATCACCCCTCCACTTT
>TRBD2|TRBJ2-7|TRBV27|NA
CASSLRGGSGEQYF
TGTGCCAGCAGTTTAAGAGGCGGGAGTGGCGAGCAGTACTTC
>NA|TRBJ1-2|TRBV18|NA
CASSRQGHYGYTF
TGTGCCAGCTCACGCCAGGGTCACTATGGCTACACCTTC
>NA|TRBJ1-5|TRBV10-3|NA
CAISVGGNQPQHF
TGTGCCATCAGTGTCGGGGGAAATCAGCCCCAGCATTTT
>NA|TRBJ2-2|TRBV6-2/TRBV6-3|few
CASSYSNTGELFF
TGTGCCAGCAGCTATTCTAACACCGGGGAGCTGTTTTTT
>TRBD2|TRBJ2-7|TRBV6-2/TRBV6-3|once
CASSSPRGGRYEQYF
TGTGCCAGCAGTTCCCCCCGGGGGGGTCGATACGAGCAGTACTTC
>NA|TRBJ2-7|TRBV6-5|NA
CASTSRAPYEQYF
TGTGCCAGCACCTCGAGGGCGCCCTACGAGCAGTACTTC
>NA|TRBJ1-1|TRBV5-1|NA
CASSLEGNTEAFF
TGCGCCAGCAGCTTGGAAGGGAACACTGAAGCTTTCTTT
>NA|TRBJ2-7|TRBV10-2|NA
CASTVPSSYEQYF
TGCGCCAGCACAGTTCCCAGCTCCTACGAGCAGTACTTC
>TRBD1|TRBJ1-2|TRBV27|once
CASSLRTGRGWDGYTF
TGTGCCAGCAGTTTAAGGACAGGCCGAGGATGGGATGGCTACACCTTC
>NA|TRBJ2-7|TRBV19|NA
CASSRGTAESSYEQYF
TGTGCCAGTAGTCGCGGGACAGCGGAGAGCTCCTACGAGCAGTACTTC
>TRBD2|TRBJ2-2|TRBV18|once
CASSPPATSGGPPGTGELFF
TGTGCCAGCTCTCCCCCGGCGACTAGCGGGGGGCCTCCCGGCACCGGGGAGCTGTTTTTT
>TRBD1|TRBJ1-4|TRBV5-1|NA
CASKGQDGPKLFF
TGCGCCAGTAAAGGACAGGACGGGCCAAAACTGTTTTTT
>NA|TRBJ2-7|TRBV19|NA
CASSPDRTYEQYF
TGTGCCAGTAGTCCCGACAGAACCTACGAGCAGTACTTC
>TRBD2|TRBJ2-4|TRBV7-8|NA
CASSFSGLGGNIQYF
TGTGCCAGCAGCTTCTCGGGACTAGGGGGAAACATTCAGTACTTC
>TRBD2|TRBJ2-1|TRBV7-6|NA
CASSLGRGSRVDEQFF
TGTGCCAGCAGCTTGGGGCGCGGGAGTAGAGTAGATGAGCAGTTCTTC
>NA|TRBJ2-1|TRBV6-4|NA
CASSDWETSRYNEQFF
TGTGCCAGCAGTGACTGGGAAACCAGTCGGTACAATGAGCAGTTCTTC
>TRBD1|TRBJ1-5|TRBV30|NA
CAWSPRTGGWGGLDNQPQHF
TGTGCCTGGAGCCCCCGGACAGGGGGCTGGGGCGGTTTAGACAATCAGCCCCAGCATTTT